This T cell receptor (beta chain) emerged from a study of blood T cell repertoires in COVID-19. Study-wide context: Researchers got acute and convalescent COVID-19 samples from the United States, Italy and Spain. The analysed material was cDNA or gDNA that came from T cells, B-cell-depleted T cells, or PBMCs.

Data came from immunoSEQ multiplex PCR; TCRdb stores just in-frame clones and leaves some out. The sample includes tens of thousands of clones, around 94% seen only once; the top ten take approximately 0.35%. With V trimmed by 0 bases and J by 7 bases, 4 bases remained unmatched. The germline CDR1 and CDR2 sequences are SGHNT and YENEEA. The CDR3 is 16 amino acids. This chain connects TRBV11-3 to TRBJ2-1; 12 bases match TRBD1. The sequenced sample consisted of peripheral blood. The source of this sequence is a man in his fifties or sixties with COVID-19, enrolled during active disease. This CDR3 reads CASSLEGQGAGNEQFF. The CDR3 coding sequence is TGTGCCAGCAGCTTAGAGGGACAGGGGGCAGGGAATGAGCAGTTCTTC.